Below are 5 T cell receptor beta chains sequenced from a single sample in a study of T-cell reconstitution after alpha-beta-depleted transplantation in children. Unique molecular identifiers were built into the TCRbeta library. TCRdb reprocessed the PCR reads via MiXCR and lists one record per CDR3 protein. The profile covers 400,000 to 500,000 distinct CDR3 sequences, with 11% appearing a single time and approximately 5% taken by the ten largest. The material was PBMCs from the stem cell graft donor, obtained from the stem cell graft. The source is a human donor who donated a stem cell graft to a child with acute myeloid leukemia.

The chain joins TRBV6-2 or TRBV6-3 to TRBJ1-2; tentative D call: TRBD1 (5 bases). This CDR3 comprises 13 residues. Germline lookup yields CDR1 MNHEY and CDR2 SVGEGT. The V and J ends lost 7 bases and 0 bases respectively, with 9 bases between them. This CDR3 is CASNPGANYGYTF. The CDR3 coding sequence is TGTGCCAGCAACCCGGGGGCTAACTATGGCTACACCTTC.

This rearrangement joins TRBV29-1 to TRBJ2-7; 7 bases align to TRBD1. CDR1 and CDR2 from the germline V gene are SQVTM and ANQGSEA. The CDR3 covers 15 residues. V dropped 6 bases and J dropped 0; count of bases not matched to a gene: 11. The chain's CDR3 is CSVFLRGTNSYEQYF. As DNA, the CDR3 is TGCAGCGTATTCCTCAGGGGGACAAACTCCTACGAGCAGTACTTC.

This sequence joins TRBV7-9 and TRBJ2-7; no clear D. Germline CDR1 is SEHNR and CDR2 is FQNEAQ (reference sequence). The CDR3 has 16 residues. Trimming stripped 5 bases from V and 2 bases from J, with 19 bases between. The CDR3 is CASSPPPGLQPYEQYF. In nucleotides, the CDR3 is TGTGCCAGCAGCCCTCCGCCCGGCCTCCAACCCTACGAGCAGTACTTC.

The rearrangement uses TRBV14 and TRBJ2-5, with D possibly called TRBD1 or TRBD2 (5 bases each). There are 19 residues in the CDR3. Germline CDR1 SGHDN, CDR2 FVKESK. Deletions cut 3 bases from V and 1 base from J, with 24 bases between. CDR3 sequence reads: CASSHRQFGTSFFQETQYF. CDR3 nucleotide sequence: TGTGCCAGCAGCCACAGACAATTCGGGACCTCCTTTTTCCAAGAGACCCAGTACTTC.

The chain combines TRBV6-5 with TRBJ1-6; D remains unclear. CDR1 and CDR2 (germline): MNHEY, SVGAGI. CDR3 length: 12 amino acids. Trimming shortened V by 5 bases and J by 11 bases, and 10 bases separated the two germline ends. As DNA, the CDR3 is TGTGCCAGCAGTCTCGGACGGCCACCCCTCCACTTT. Translating gives CASSLGRPPLHF.